This TCR beta chain comes out of a study of beta chain features in type 1 diabetes. The germline V gene encodes CDR1 SGHTA and CDR2 FQGNSA. This CDR3 has 15 amino acids. V shed 2 bases and J shed 8 bases, with 18 bases lying between them. General observations from the study: All four CD4+ subsets from Type 1 diabetes patients carried moderately but significantly shorter TCRB CDR3s. VDJ junctions from patients with type 1 diabetes contained fewer insertions and more deletions. Healthy donors had naive, central memory and Treg TCRB repertoires that appeared less similar than those seen among patients. Unsettled here was the matter of whether HLA type influences TCRB rearrangement.

This clone was picked up a small number of times. Its target is unknown. The investigators reverse transcribed all of the isolated RNA, so they sequenced expressed TCRB transcripts. The data were produced by immunoSEQ multiplex PCR, yet TCRdb's version contains in-frame clones alone and is incomplete. Here the sample spans hundreds of thousands of clones, about 15% being singletons. The clonotype originates from a man between 18 and 35 years old with type 1 diabetes. Sequenced material: naive CD4+ T cells from blood. The rearrangement uses TRBV7-2 and TRBJ1-2; D perhaps matches TRBD1 (6 bases). This CDR3 is CASSLFGRDIGGYTF. The CDR3 coding sequence is TGTGCCAGCAGCTTATTTGGCAGGGACATTGGGGGCTACACCTTC.